These 23 T cell receptor beta chains were sequenced from one sample in a study of blood T cell repertoires in COVID-19. Method: immunoSEQ multiplex PCR; TCRdb's copy keeps in-frame clones and lacks some. The table lists tens of thousands of clones, 77% of them singletons. The sequenced sample consisted of peripheral blood. Source of these receptors: a man between 65 and 85 years old with active or convalescent COVID-19.

The chain carries TRBV5-6 and TRBJ1-2, with a tentative D call TRBD1 (6 bases). Trimming cost V 0 bases and J 4 bases, with 10 bases left between them. This CDR3 spans 14 amino acids. Germline values: CDR1 SGHDT, CDR2 YYEEEE. The CDR3 DNA follows: TGTGCCAGCAGCTTGGTGGGGGCCGCCTATGGCTACACCTTC. It yields the protein CASSLVGAAYGYTF.

This clone was recorded once. The chain combines TRBV7-2 with TRBJ2-7; TRBD2 aligns across 7 bases. The length of the CDR3 is 14 residues. The V and J ends lost 5 bases and 4 bases, in that order; junction bases with no gene match: 8. Germline loops: CDR1 SGHTA, CDR2 FQGNSA. The CDR3 here is CASSPGLIPYEQYF. For the CDR3, the DNA is TGTGCCAGCAGCCCGGGACTAATCCCTTACGAGCAGTACTTC.

The V and J genes are TRBV9 and TRBJ1-5; tentatively, D is TRBD1 (5 bases). Trimming cost V 4 bases and J 4 bases, with 9 bases left between them. This CDR3 spans 13 amino acids. Germline-derived CDR1 and CDR2 are SGDLS and YYNGEE. The CDR3 loop is CASSQTENQPQHF. CDR3 nucleotide sequence: TGTGCCAGCAGCCAGACAGAAAATCAGCCCCAGCATTTT.

The V and J genes are TRBV19 and TRBJ2-7, with 7 bases identical to TRBD2. Per germline, CDR1 LNHDA and CDR2 SQIVND (reference sequence). The CDR3 totals 14 residues. Unmatched junction bases numbered 4, after V lost 5 bases and J lost 0 bases. The CDR3 sequence is CASSPRLASYEQYF. Written as DNA, the CDR3 is TGTGCCAGTAGTCCCAGACTAGCCTCCTACGAGCAGTACTTC.

In its sample, this clone was seen once. The gene calls are TRBV18 and TRBJ2-5; D gene ambiguous. The germline V and J ends were trimmed by 1 base and 5 bases, with 5 bases remaining between them. The CDR3 has 12 residues. CDR1 is KGHSH, CDR2 LQKENI, per germline. CDR3 amino acids: CASSPQSETQYF. DNA for the CDR3: TGTGCCAGCTCACCACAGAGTGAGACCCAGTACTTC.

V gene TRBV6-5 combines with J gene TRBJ2-7; no firm D call. V was clipped by 8 bases and J by 2 bases, with 10 bases between them. CDR1 MNHEY and CDR2 SVGAGI come from the germline V gene. The CDR3 spans 12 residues. In nucleotides, the CDR3 is TGTGCCAGCTATGGCACCGCCTACGAGCAGTACTTC. Protein: CASYGTAYEQYF.

This sequence joins TRBV6-2 or TRBV6-3 and TRBJ1-5, with 7 bases lining up with TRBD1. CDR1 MNHEY and CDR2 SVGEGT come from the germline V gene. V shed 2 bases, J shed 1 base, and the junction held 14 bases outside the gene matches. The CDR3 is made up of 19 amino acids. DNA of the CDR3: TGTGCCAGCAGTTACACAACCCCGGTGCAGGGGGTAAGCAATCAGCCCCAGCATTTT. Translation gives CASSYTTPVQGVSNQPQHF.

The rearrangement uses TRBV5-1 and TRBJ2-7, with 8 positions matching TRBD1. Germline V gene sequence: CDR1 SGHRS, CDR2 YFSETQ. V was pared by 0 bases and J by 3 bases, with 2 bases of the junction left unmatched. This CDR3 contains 14 residues. The CDR3, as DNA: TGCGCCAGCAGCTTGGATACAGGGGGCTACGAGCAGTACTTC. Amino acids: CASSLDTGGYEQYF.

The chain links TRBV3-1 (or the pseudogene TRBV3-2) to TRBJ2-1; a possible D gene is TRBD1 (5 bases). V lost 4 bases and J lost 6, with 16 bases in between. CDR3 length: 15 amino acids. Per the germline V gene, CDR1 is LGHDT and CDR2 is YNNKEL (reference sequence). In nucleotides, the CDR3 is TGTGCCAGCAGCCTGGGCTCTGGGGCTCCCAATGAGCAGTTCTTC. Protein: CASSLGSGAPNEQFF.

This clone was detected a few times. The CDR3 DNA follows: TGTGCCAGTAGGCCGGGTCGGAATCAGCCCCAGCATTTT. Residues: CASRPGRNQPQHF. The rearrangement uses TRBV19 and TRBJ1-5; D is uncertain. Germline lookup yields CDR1 LNHDA and CDR2 SQIVND (reference sequence). The CDR3 is 13 amino acids. Trimming removed 6 bases from V and 4 bases from J, with 10 bases in between.

The rearrangement links TRBV25-1 to TRBJ1-3, with D maybe TRBD1 (6 bases). Trimming left V 1 base short and J 5 bases short, with 9 bases between. Looked up from germline, CDR1 is MGHDK and CDR2 is SYGVNS. The CDR3 consists of 14 residues. Here the CDR3 reads CASSESTGRNTIYF. CDR3 nucleotides: TGTGCCAGCAGTGAATCGACAGGACGAAACACCATATATTTT. The whole variable domain, filled in from reference TRBV25-1 and TRBJ1-3, reads EADIYQTPRYLVIGTGKKITLECSQTMGHDKMYWYQQDPGMELHLIHYSYGVNSTEKGDLSSESTVSRIRTEHFPLTLESARPSHTSQYLCASSESTGRNTIYFGEGSWLTVV.

This chain connects TRBV11-2 to TRBJ2-2; possible D gene TRBD2, 6 bases. Germline assignment: CDR1 SGHAT and CDR2 FQNNGV. This CDR3 contains 17 residues. The germline V and J ends were trimmed by 3 bases and 5 bases, with 19 bases remaining between them. The CDR3 region has the DNA TGTGCCAGCAGCTTCTCCGGGAGTAGGATAGGAACCGGGGAGCTGTTTTTT. It specifies CASSFSGSRIGTGELFF.

This clone has a single count. The J gene is TRBJ1-5, the V gene TRBV7-9; weak D call: TRBD1 (6 bases). The CDR3 runs to 14 residues. V was clipped by 4 bases and J by 3 bases, with 10 bases between them. Per the germline V gene, CDR1 is SEHNR and CDR2 is FQNEAQ (reference sequence). The CDR3 spells CASSSGQPNQPQHF. CDR3 coding DNA: TGTGCCAGCAGCTCAGGACAGCCCAATCAGCCCCAGCATTTT.

V and J are TRBV4-1 and TRBJ2-1, with D tentatively TRBD2 (5 bases). Per the germline V gene, CDR1 is MGHRA and CDR2 is YSYEKL. The CDR3 spans 13 residues. V was shortened by 4 bases and J by 8 bases, with 12 bases between the two germline ends. CDR3 coding DNA: TGCGCCAGCAGCCGAGGGTCCCAACATGAGCAGTTCTTC. It codes for CASSRGSQHEQFF.

This clone appeared once. The rearrangement links TRBV6-2 or TRBV6-3 to TRBJ2-1, with 15 positions matching TRBD2. This CDR3 is built from 15 residues. Germline V gene lookup returns CDR1 MNHEY and CDR2 SVGEGT. The J segment lost 10 bases and the V segment lost 4 bases, leaving 5 bases of the junction unmatched. Here the CDR3 DNA reads TGTGCCAGCAGTTCGGGACTAGCGGGGGGTACAGAGCAGTTCTTC. Protein: CASSSGLAGGTEQFF.

The V and J genes are TRBV15 and TRBJ2-7; 9 bases align to TRBD1. V gave up 3 bases and J gave up 4 bases; unmatched junction bases: 4. The CDR3 loop spans 14 amino acids. Germline CDR1 LNHNV, CDR2 YYDKDF (reference sequence). CDR3 sequence reads: CATSSRDRVYEQYF. CDR3 sequence (DNA): TGTGCCACCAGCAGCCGGGACAGGGTTTACGAGCAGTACTTC.

V gene TRBV9 combines with J gene TRBJ2-7; D remains unclear. CDR3 length: 16 amino acids. The germline CDR1 and CDR2 sequences are SGDLS and YYNGEE. V was pared by 0 bases and J by 0 bases, with 13 bases between. The CDR3 nucleotides are TGTGCCAGCAGCGTAGATGCAGCGATAAGCTCCTACGAGCAGTACTTC. This translates into CASSVDAAISSYEQYF.

V gene TRBV11-3 combines with J gene TRBJ1-1, with 7 bases aligning to TRBD1. Germline V gene sequence: CDR1 SGHNT, CDR2 YENEEA. This CDR3 is 14 amino acids long. The ends lost 3 bases at V and 1 base at J; junction bases unmatched: 2. As DNA, the CDR3 is TGTGCCAGCAGCTTGGCAGGGGGGAACACTGAAGCTTTCTTT. This codes for CASSLAGGNTEAFF.

This clone has a handful of counts. The chain combines TRBV19 with TRBJ1-2; tentative D call: TRBD1 (5 bases). Germline loops: CDR1 LNHDA, CDR2 SQIVND (reference sequence). CDR3 size: 14 residues. Trimming left V 5 bases short and J 8 bases short, with 18 bases between. CDR3 residues: CASSPIGGARGYTF. In DNA form, the CDR3 reads TGTGCCAGTAGTCCCATAGGTGGGGCGCGAGGCTACACCTTC. The variable domain in full, completed from reference TRBV19 and TRBJ1-2, reads DGGITQSPKYLFRKEGQNVTLSCEQNLNHDAMYWYRQDPGQGLRLIYYSQIVNDFQKGDIAEGYSVSREKKESFPLTVTSAQKNPTAFYLCASSPIGGARGYTFGSGTRLTVV.

The count of this clone is one. CDR3 sequence: CASSPGQGSFEEKLFF. In nucleotides, the CDR3 is TGTGCCAGTAGCCCCGGACAGGGAAGTTTTGAAGAAAAACTGTTTTTT. V and J are TRBV19 and TRBJ1-4; the match to TRBD1 covers 8 bases. V lost 6 bases to trimming and J lost 8 bases; unmatched junction nucleotides: 14. This CDR3 comprises 16 residues. The germline gives CDR1 LNHDA, CDR2 SQIVND (reference sequence). The whole variable domain, remainder taken from reference TRBV19 and TRBJ1-4, is DGGITQSPKYLFRKEGQNVTLSCEQNLNHDAMYWYRQDPGQGLRLIYYSQIVNDFQKGDIAEGYSVSREKKESFPLTVTSAQKNPTAFYLCASSPGQGSFEEKLFFGSGTQLSVL.

The chain combines TRBV6-6 with TRBJ2-7; TRBD1 might be the D (7 bases). This CDR3 has 14 residues. Trimming shortened V by 7 bases and J by 3 bases, and 16 bases separated the two germline ends. Per germline, CDR1 MNHNY and CDR2 SVGAGI (reference sequence). The CDR3: CASTAGGSHYEQYF. The CDR3 nucleotides read TGTGCCAGCACCGCAGGGGGGTCACACTACGAGCAGTACTTC.

V gene TRBV7-9 combines with J gene TRBJ2-2; no clear D gene. Germline V gene sequence: CDR1 SEHNR, CDR2 FQNEAQ (reference sequence). The CDR3 has 16 amino acids. V lost 5 bases and J 6 bases, leaving 19 bases between the germline ends. CDR3 region: CASSPGSAGWAGELFF. In DNA, the CDR3 is TGTGCCAGCAGCCCTGGATCCGCAGGTTGGGCCGGGGAGCTGTTTTTT.

V is TRBV4-2 and J is TRBJ2-2, with D possibly being TRBD1 (5 bases). Per the germline V gene, CDR1 is LGHNA and CDR2 is YNFKEQ. Trimming stripped 0 bases from V and 6 bases from J, with 14 bases between. The CDR3 runs to 16 residues. For the CDR3, the DNA is TGTGCCAGCAGCCAAGAGTGGACAAACGACGCCGGGGAGCTGTTTTTT. This codes for CASSQEWTNDAGELFF.